This passage covers 18 T cell receptor beta chains from one sample sequenced in a study of cytomegalovirus exposure and HLA in healthy donors. Researchers ran the PCR with 60 Vbeta and 13 Jbeta primers. Generated by immunoSEQ multiplex PCR, the TCRdb table keeps only in-frame clones and is missing some. The sample consists of roughly 90,000 clones, 75% to 90% of them appearing once. Material for sequencing was PBMCs. The receptor set was obtained from a young man in good health and CMV-seronegative.

The V call is TRBV7-9, the J call TRBJ1-2; D is undetermined. The CDR3 runs to 18 residues. The germline CDR1 and CDR2 sequences are SEHNR and FQNEAQ (reference sequence). V was shortened by 6 bases and J by 2 bases, with 25 bases between the two germline ends. CDR3 in DNA: TGTGCCAGCAGATCACCCGGATCACAGTTCACGTGGAACTATGGCTACACCTTC. Its protein product is CASRSPGSQFTWNYGYTF.

The rearrangement links TRBV19 to TRBJ1-4; 7 bases are shared with TRBD1. CDR3 length equals 15 residues. CDR1 and CDR2 (germline): LNHDA, SQIVND (reference sequence). With V trimmed by 5 bases and J by 5 bases, 8 bases remained unmatched. The chain's CDR3 is CASSPRTGTNEKLFF. The CDR3 DNA is TGTGCCAGTAGTCCCCGGACAGGTACAAATGAAAAACTGTTTTTT.

The chain employs TRBV4-2 and TRBJ2-7; tentative D call: TRBD2 (5 bases). Germline V CDR1 and CDR2: LGHNA, YNFKEQ. The V end lost 0 bases, the J end lost 0 bases, and 15 bases lay between the germline ends. CDR3 size: 17 residues. The CDR3 nucleotides read TGTGCCAGCAGCCAAGATCTTGTGGGAGCCGGCTCCTACGAGCAGTACTTC. Its translation: CASSQDLVGAGSYEQYF.

This rearrangement joins TRBV19 to TRBJ1-2; D perhaps matches TRBD1 (5 bases). Germline-derived CDR1 and CDR2 are LNHDA and SQIVND (reference sequence). Trimming pared 5 bases from V and 8 bases from J, leaving 21 bases between. The CDR3 length is 15 residues. CDR3 in amino acids: CASSPLQGPAGGYTF. In DNA, the CDR3 is TGTGCCAGTAGTCCGCTTCAGGGTCCCGCGGGGGGCTACACCTTC.

The chain joins TRBV5-5 to TRBJ2-1, with 9 bases identical to TRBD2. This CDR3 has 16 residues. CDR1 SGHKS and CDR2 YYEKEE come from the germline V gene (reference sequence). Trimming at V came to 4 bases and at J to 3 bases, leaving 8 bases not matched to a gene. The CDR3 DNA is TGTGCCAGCAGCCCCCGTGCGGGAGGGAACTACAATGAGCAGTTCTTC. Translated: CASSPRAGGNYNEQFF.

This chain's CDR3 is CALGTGPSTDTQYF. The CDR3 coding sequence is TGTGCCTTGGGTACAGGGCCCAGCACAGATACGCAGTATTTT. The chain recombines TRBV2 with TRBJ2-3; D possibly corresponds to TRBD1 (6 bases). There are 14 residues in the CDR3. V lost 11 bases and J 0 bases, leaving 15 bases between the germline ends. CDR1 is SNHLY, CDR2 FYNNEI, per germline. The whole variable domain, remainder taken from reference TRBV2 and TRBJ2-3, is EPEVTQTPSHQVTQMGQEVILRCVPISNHLYFYWYRQILGQKVEFLVSFYNNEISEKSEIFDDQFSVERPDGSNFTLKIRSTKLEDSAMYFCALGTGPSTDTQYFGPGTRLTVL.

The V call is TRBV5-5, the J call TRBJ1-5, with D possibly TRBD1 on 6 matching bases. The CDR3 spans 17 residues. Germline assignment: CDR1 SGHKS and CDR2 YYEKEE (reference sequence). Trimming removed 4 bases at V and 6 bases at J, with 23 bases between. The CDR3 region is CASSPGRGANGIQPQHF. DNA for the CDR3: TGTGCCAGCAGCCCTGGCAGGGGCGCAAATGGAATTCAGCCCCAGCATTTT. Filled out from reference TRBV5-5 and TRBJ1-5, the complete variable domain reads DAGVTQSPTHLIKTRGQQVTLRCSPISGHKSVSWYQQVLGQGPQFIFQYYEKEERGRGNFPDRFSARQFPNYSSELNVNALLLGDSALYLCASSPGRGANGIQPQHFGDGTRLSIL.

The chain is built from TRBV6-1 and TRBJ2-2; 8 nucleotides align to TRBD1. This CDR3 contains 13 residues. The germline V gene has CDR1 MNHNS and CDR2 SASEGT. V lost 6 bases and J lost 4; bases outside the gene matches: 1. CDR3 protein: CASRGQVTGELFF. CDR3 nucleotide sequence: TGTGCCAGCAGGGGACAGGTCACCGGGGAGCTGTTTTTT.

The chain joins TRBV9 to TRBJ1-2; TRBD1 matches at 8 bases. With 4 bases clipped from V and 10 bases from J, the junction kept 9 bases outside the gene matches. Germline V gives CDR1 SGDLS, CDR2 YYNGEE. This CDR3 spans 13 amino acids. CDR3 sequence (DNA): TGTGCCAGCAGCAACCCCGGGACAGGCTTCTACACCTTC. Translating it yields CASSNPGTGFYTF.

This clone is a singleton in its sample. This chain uses TRBV5-6 with TRBJ2-5; 8 bases are shared with TRBD2. This CDR3 has 15 residues. Per germline, CDR1 SGHDT and CDR2 YYEEEE. V shed 3 bases, J shed 5 bases, and the junction held 9 bases outside the gene matches. The CDR3 is CASSSLGSGEETQYF. The CDR3 DNA follows: TGTGCCAGCAGCTCCCTGGGTAGCGGGGAGGAGACCCAGTACTTC.

This clone was recorded a few times. The J gene is TRBJ2-3, the V gene TRBV25-1, with TRBD1 identical over 10 bases. The germline gives CDR1 MGHDK, CDR2 SYGVNS. Trimming took 5 bases from V and 7 from J; bases not matched to a gene: 9. This CDR3 has 15 amino acids. Here the CDR3 reads CASSRGTGEYNTQYF. In DNA form, the CDR3 reads TGTGCCAGCAGTCGCGGGACAGGGGAATACAATACGCAGTATTTT.

This chain joins TRBV7-2 and TRBJ2-5, with a tentative D call TRBD1 (7 bases). The CDR3 runs to 15 residues. In germline, CDR1 is SGHTA, CDR2 FQGNSA. V shed 1 base and J shed 1 base, with 10 bases lying between them. The CDR3 protein is CASSLGGTVQETQYF. CDR3 DNA: TGTGCCAGCAGCTTAGGCGGGACAGTCCAAGAGACCCAGTACTTC.

The J gene is TRBJ2-7, the V gene TRBV13, with 10 bases fitting TRBD1. The CDR3 extends over 15 amino acids. Per the germline V gene, CDR1 is PRHDT and CDR2 is FYEKMQ (reference sequence). V trimming: 3 bases; J trimming: 6 bases; junction bases outside the gene matches: 8. CDR3 protein: CASSLPGTGVLEQYF. In DNA form, the CDR3 reads TGTGCCAGCAGCTTGCCCGGGACAGGGGTCCTCGAGCAGTACTTC.

This clone was recorded once. The chain combines TRBV18 with TRBJ2-3; TRBD1 is a possible D gene (6 bases). Trimming cost V 2 bases and J 1 base, with 10 bases left between them. Per germline, CDR1 KGHSH and CDR2 LQKENI. The CDR3 consists of 15 residues. The CDR3: CASSPIQGRTDTQYF. The DNA for the CDR3 is TGTGCCAGCTCACCAATTCAGGGGCGCACAGATACGCAGTATTTT.

The chain has TRBV21-1 and TRBJ2-1; whether TRBD2, the table's D call, matches the DNA was not checked. TRBV21-1 is reported as a pseudogene. This CDR3 contains 17 residues. CDR3 in amino acids: CASSNLAGVSSYNEQFF. The CDR3 nucleotides are TGTGCCAGCAGCAACCTAGCGGGAGTATCAAGCTACAATGAGCAGTTCTTC.

The chain recombines TRBV19 with TRBJ2-2; TRBD1 might be the D (6 bases). CDR1 is LNHDA and CDR2 is SQIVND in the germline V gene (reference sequence). The CDR3 runs to 16 residues. V lost 6 bases and J lost 4, with 18 bases in between. The CDR3 region has the DNA TGTGCCAGTAGACAGGGACCGACCCTCTCCACCGGGGAGCTGTTTTTT. Its protein is CASRQGPTLSTGELFF. Combining the CDR3 with reference TRBV19 and TRBJ2-2 gives the whole variable domain DGGITQSPKYLFRKEGQNVTLSCEQNLNHDAMYWYRQDPGQGLRLIYYSQIVNDFQKGDIAEGYSVSREKKESFPLTVTSAQKNPTAFYLCASRQGPTLSTGELFFGEGSRLTVL.

The V call is TRBV7-9, the J call TRBJ2-2; 10 bases map to TRBD1. CDR3 size: 16 residues. Germline values: CDR1 SEHNR, CDR2 FQNEAQ (reference sequence). The V and J ends lost 7 bases and 7 bases, in that order; junction bases with no gene match: 12. The CDR3 sequence is CASTERDRGYDGELFF. CDR3 coding DNA: TGTGCCAGCACCGAAAGGGACAGGGGATATGACGGGGAGCTGTTTTTT.

The chain couples TRBV5-1 to TRBJ1-1; TRBD1 matches 9 bases. The CDR3 consists of 15 residues. Trimming removed 2 bases from V and 11 bases from J; junction bases left unmatched: 13. Germline loops: CDR1 SGHRS, CDR2 YFSETQ. CDR3 residues: CASSFSPGTGSAAFF. The CDR3 bases are TGCGCCAGCAGCTTTTCTCCGGGGACAGGGTCTGCGGCTTTCTTT.